This entry is about one T cell receptor beta chain. Its antigen is still unknown. This record belongs to a study of shared clonotypes between healthy human individuals. The length of the CDR3 is 15 residues. The germline CDR1 and CDR2 sequences are GTSNPN and SVGIG (reference sequence). V lost 0 bases and J 2 bases, leaving 13 bases between the germline ends. Study-level results: Around 5% was the fraction of naive CD4 clonotypes found shared across four donors. In the sorted subsets, rarefaction showed sequencing was incomplete despite large depth.

The CD4+ fraction was divided into a CD45RA+ naive subset and a CD45RA-negative memory subset. TCRdb keeps only in-frame clones here, not all; method: immunoSEQ multiplex PCR. The sample lists more than 550,000 clones, 55% to 80% seen once, with approximately 1.7% in the top ten. The chain has TRBV30 and TRBJ1-1, with D perhaps TRBD1 (5 bases). The sample taken for sequencing was memory CD4+ T cells sorted from blood. Subset given: CD45RA-negative fraction. This TCR was recovered from a woman younger than 45 in good health. The CDR3, as DNA: TGTGCCTGGAGTGTAGGGGTGTGGAGAAACACTGAAGCTTTCTTT. Translating gives CAWSVGVWRNTEAFF. The variable domain in full, with the rest retrieved from reference TRBV30 and TRBJ1-1, is SQTIHQWPATLVQPVGSPLSLECTVEGTSNPNLYWYRQAAGRGLQLLFYSVGIGQISSEVPQNLSASRPQDRQFILSSKKLLLSDSGFYLCAWSVGVWRNTEAFFGQGTRLTVV.